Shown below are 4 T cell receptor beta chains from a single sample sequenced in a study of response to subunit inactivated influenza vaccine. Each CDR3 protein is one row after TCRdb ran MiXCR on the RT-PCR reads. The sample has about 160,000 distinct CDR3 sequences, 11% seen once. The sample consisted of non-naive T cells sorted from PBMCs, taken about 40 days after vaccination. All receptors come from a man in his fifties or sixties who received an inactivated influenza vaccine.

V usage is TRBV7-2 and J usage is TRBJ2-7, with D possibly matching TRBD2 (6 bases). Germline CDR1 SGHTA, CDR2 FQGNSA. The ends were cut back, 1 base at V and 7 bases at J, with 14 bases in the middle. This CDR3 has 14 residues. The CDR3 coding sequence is TGTGCCAGCAGCTTAGACGGGACTGCCCAAGAGCAGTACTTC. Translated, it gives CASSLDGTAQEQYF.

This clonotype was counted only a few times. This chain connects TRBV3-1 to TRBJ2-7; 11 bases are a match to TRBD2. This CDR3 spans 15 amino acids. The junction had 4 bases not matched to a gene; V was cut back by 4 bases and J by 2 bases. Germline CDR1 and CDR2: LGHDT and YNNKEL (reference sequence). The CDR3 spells CASSRDSGRAYEQYF. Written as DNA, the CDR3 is TGTGCCAGCAGCCGAGATAGCGGGAGGGCCTACGAGCAGTACTTC.

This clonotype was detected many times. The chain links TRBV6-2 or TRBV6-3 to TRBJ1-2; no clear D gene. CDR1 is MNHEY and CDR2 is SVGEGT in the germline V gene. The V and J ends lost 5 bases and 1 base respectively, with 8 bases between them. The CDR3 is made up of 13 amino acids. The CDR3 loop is CASSMKINYGYTF. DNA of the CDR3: TGTGCCAGCAGTATGAAGATTAACTATGGCTACACCTTC.

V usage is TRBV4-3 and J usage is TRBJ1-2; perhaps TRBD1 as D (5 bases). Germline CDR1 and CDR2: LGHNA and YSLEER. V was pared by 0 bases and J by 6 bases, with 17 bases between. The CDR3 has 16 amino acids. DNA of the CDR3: TGCGCCAGCAGCCAAGATTATAGTGTGCGGGGACATGGCTACACCTTC. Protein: CASSQDYSVRGHGYTF.